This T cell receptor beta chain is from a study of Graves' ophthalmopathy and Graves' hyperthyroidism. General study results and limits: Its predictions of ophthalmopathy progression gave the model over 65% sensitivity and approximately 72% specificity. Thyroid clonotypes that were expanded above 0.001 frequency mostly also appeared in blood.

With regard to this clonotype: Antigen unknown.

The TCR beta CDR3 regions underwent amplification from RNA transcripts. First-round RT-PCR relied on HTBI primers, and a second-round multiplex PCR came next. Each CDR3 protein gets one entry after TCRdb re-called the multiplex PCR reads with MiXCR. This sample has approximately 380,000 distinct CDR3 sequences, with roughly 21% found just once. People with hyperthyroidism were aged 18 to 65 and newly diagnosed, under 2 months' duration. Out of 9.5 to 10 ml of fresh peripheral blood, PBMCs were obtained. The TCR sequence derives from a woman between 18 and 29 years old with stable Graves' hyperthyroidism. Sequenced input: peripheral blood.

Here the CDR3 reads CSATRGLAGVFWGETQYF. For the CDR3, the DNA is TGCAGTGCAACTCGGGGACTAGCGGGAGTATTTTGGGGAGAGACCCAGTACTTC. The V call is TRBV20-1, the J call TRBJ2-5; 14 positions match TRBD2. This CDR3 has 18 residues. V trimming: 6 bases; J trimming: 4 bases; junction bases outside the gene matches: 16. The V gene's germline CDR1 is DFQATT and CDR2 SNEGSKA (reference sequence).